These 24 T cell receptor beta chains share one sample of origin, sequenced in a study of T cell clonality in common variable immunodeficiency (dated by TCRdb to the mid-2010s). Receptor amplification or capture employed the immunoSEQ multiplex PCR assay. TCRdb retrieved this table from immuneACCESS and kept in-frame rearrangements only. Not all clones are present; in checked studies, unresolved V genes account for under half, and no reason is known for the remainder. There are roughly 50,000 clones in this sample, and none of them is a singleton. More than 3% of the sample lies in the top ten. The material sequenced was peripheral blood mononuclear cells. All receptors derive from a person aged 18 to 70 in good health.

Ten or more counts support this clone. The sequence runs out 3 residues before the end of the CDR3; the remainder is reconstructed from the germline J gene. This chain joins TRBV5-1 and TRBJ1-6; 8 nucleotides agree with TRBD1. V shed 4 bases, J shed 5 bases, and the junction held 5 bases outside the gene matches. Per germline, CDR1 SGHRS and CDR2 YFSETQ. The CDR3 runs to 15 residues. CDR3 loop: CASSIRTGNNSPLHF. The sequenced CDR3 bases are TGCGCCAGCAGCATCCGGACAGGGAATAATTCACCC.

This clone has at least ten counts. Incomplete CDR3 DNA: TGTGCCAGCAGTGAAACGACAGGGGCCACCGGGGAG. This sequence encodes CASSETTGATGE. The full CDR3 protein is CASSETTGATGELFF. This rearrangement joins TRBV6-1 to TRBJ2-2, with 8 bases identical to TRBD1. The read is 3 residues too short to cover the CDR3 end, so that end is filled in from the germline J gene. The V gene's germline CDR1 is MNHNS and CDR2 SASEGT. The CDR3 extends over 15 amino acids. V shed 2 bases and J 4 bases; nucleotides not matched to a gene: 3.

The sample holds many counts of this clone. Incomplete CDR3 DNA: TGTGCCAGCTCCCCCGACGGGGGGACTGAA. It is translated as CASSPDGGTE. The whole CDR3 sequence reads CASSPDGGTEAFF. The rearrangement uses TRBV18 and TRBJ1-1, with D possibly being TRBD1 (5 bases). The read finishes 3 residues shy of the CDR3 end, and the germline J gene is used to complete it. Trimming left V 6 bases short and J 5 bases short, with 13 bases between. The germline CDR1 and CDR2 sequences are KGHSH and LQKENI. This CDR3 spans 13 amino acids.

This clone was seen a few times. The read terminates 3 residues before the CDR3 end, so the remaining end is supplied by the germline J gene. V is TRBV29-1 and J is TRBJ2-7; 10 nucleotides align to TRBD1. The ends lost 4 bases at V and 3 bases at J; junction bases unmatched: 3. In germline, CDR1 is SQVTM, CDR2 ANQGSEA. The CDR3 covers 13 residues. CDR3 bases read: TGCAGCGTTGTGGGACAGGGGAACTACGAG. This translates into CSVVGQGNYE. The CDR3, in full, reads CSVVGQGNYEQYF.

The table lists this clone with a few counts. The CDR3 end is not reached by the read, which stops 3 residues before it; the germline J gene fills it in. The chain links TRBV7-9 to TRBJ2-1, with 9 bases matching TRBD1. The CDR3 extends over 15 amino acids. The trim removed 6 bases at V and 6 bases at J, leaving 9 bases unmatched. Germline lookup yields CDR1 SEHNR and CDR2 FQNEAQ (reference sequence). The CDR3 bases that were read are TGTGCCAGCAGTTCGGACAGGGGAAGACTCAATGAG. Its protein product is CASSSDRGRLNE. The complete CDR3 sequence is CASSSDRGRLNEQFF. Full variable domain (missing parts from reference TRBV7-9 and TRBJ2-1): DTGVSQNPRHKITKRGQNVTFRCDPISEHNRLYWYRQTLGQGPEFLTYFQNEAQLEKSRLLSDRFSAERPKGSFSTLEIQRTEQGDSAMYLCASSSDRGRLNEQFFGPGTRLTVL.

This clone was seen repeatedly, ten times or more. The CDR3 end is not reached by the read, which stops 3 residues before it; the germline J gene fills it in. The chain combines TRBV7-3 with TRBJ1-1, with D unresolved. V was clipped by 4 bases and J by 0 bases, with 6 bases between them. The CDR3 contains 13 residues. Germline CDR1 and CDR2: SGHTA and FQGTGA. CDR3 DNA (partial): TGTGCCAGCAGCTCCAATCTGAACACTGAA. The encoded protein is CASSSNLNTE. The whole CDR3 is CASSSNLNTEAFF.

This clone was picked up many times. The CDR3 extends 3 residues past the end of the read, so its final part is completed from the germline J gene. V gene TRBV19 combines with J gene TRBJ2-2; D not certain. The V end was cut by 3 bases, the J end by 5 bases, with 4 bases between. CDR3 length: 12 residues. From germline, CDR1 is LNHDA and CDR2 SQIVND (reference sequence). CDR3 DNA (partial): TGTGCCAGTAGTATCAGGACCGGGGAG. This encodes CASSIRTGE. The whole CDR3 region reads CASSIRTGELFF.

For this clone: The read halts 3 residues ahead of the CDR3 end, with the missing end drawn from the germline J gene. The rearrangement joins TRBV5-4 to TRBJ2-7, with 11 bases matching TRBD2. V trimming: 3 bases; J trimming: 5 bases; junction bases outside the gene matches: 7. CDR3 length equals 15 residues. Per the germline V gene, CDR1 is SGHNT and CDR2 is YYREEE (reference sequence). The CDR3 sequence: CASSSASGRMNEQYF. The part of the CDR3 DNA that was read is TGTGCCAGCAGCTCAGCTAGCGGGAGGATGAACGAG.

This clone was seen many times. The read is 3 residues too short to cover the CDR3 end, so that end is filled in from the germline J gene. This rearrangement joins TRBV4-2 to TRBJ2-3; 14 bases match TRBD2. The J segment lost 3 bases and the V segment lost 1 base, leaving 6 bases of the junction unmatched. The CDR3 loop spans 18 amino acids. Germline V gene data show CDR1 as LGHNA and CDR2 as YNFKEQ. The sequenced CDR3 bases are TGTGCCAGCAGCCAAGGCCGACTAGCGGGAGGGCCGACAGATACG. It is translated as CASSQGRLAGGPTDT. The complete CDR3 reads CASSQGRLAGGPTDTQYF.

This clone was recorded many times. The part of the CDR3 DNA that was read is TGTGCCAGCAGCTTACACGAAGGGCGCACCGGGGAG. It codes for CASSLHEGRTGE. Given in full, the CDR3 is CASSLHEGRTGELFF. The V call is TRBV13, the J call TRBJ2-2, with D uncertain. The read terminates 3 residues before the CDR3 end, so the remaining end is supplied by the germline J gene. Germline values: CDR1 PRHDT, CDR2 FYEKMQ (reference sequence). The CDR3 totals 15 residues. V lost 2 bases to trimming and J lost 4 bases, with 11 bases between them.

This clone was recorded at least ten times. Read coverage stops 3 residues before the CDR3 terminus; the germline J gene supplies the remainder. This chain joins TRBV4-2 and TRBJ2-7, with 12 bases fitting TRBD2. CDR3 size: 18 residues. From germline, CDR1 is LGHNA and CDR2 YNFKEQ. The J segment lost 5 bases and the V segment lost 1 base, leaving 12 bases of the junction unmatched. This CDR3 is CASSQVLAGGLGLHEQYF. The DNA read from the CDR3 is TGTGCCAGCAGCCAAGTCCTAGCGGGAGGGCTGGGCCTCCACGAG.

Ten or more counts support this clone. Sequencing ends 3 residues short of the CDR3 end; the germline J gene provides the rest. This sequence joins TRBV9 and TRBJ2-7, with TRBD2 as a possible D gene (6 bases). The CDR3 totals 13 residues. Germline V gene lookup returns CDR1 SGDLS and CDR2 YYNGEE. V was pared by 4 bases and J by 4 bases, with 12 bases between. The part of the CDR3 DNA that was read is TGTGCCAGCAGCCTTGGGACTTTATACGAG. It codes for CASSLGTLYE. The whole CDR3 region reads CASSLGTLYEQYF.

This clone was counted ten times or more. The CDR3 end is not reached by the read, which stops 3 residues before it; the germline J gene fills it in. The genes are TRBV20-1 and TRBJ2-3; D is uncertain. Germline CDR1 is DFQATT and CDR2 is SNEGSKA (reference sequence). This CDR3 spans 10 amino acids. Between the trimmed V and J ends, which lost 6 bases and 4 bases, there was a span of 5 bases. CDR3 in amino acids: CSADSDTQYF. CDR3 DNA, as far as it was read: TGCAGTGCCGACTCAGATACG.

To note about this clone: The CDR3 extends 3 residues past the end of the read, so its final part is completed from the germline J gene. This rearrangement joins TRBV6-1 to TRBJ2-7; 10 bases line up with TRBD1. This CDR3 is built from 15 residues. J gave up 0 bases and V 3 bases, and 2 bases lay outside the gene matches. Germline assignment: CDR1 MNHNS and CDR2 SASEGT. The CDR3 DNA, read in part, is TGTGCCAGCAGTGAGGGACAGGGGAACTCCTACGAG. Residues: CASSEGQGNSYE. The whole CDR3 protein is CASSEGQGNSYEQYF.

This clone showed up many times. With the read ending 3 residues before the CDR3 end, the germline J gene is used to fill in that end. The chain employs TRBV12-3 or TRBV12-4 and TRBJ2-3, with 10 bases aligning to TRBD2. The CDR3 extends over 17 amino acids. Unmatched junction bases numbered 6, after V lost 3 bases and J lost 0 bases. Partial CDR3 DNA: TGTGCCAGCAGTTTCAGTGGGACTAGCGTAAGCACAGATACG. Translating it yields CASSFSGTSVSTDT. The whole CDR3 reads CASSFSGTSVSTDTQYF.

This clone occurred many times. The DNA read from the CDR3 is TGTGCCTGGAGTGTAGGGAACACTGAA. It codes for CAWSVGNTE. The entire CDR3 is CAWSVGNTEAFF. The rearrangement links TRBV30 to TRBJ1-1; no clear D gene. Sequencing ends 3 residues short of the CDR3 end; the germline J gene provides the rest. The CDR3 is made up of 12 amino acids. Trimming removed 0 bases at V and 1 base at J, with 3 bases between. Germline CDR1 reads GTSNPN; CDR2 reads SVGIG (reference sequence).

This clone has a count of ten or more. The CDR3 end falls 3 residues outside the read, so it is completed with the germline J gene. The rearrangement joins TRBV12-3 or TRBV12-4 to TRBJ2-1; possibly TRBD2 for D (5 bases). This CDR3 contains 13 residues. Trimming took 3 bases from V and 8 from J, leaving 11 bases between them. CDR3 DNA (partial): TGTGCCAGCAGTTTCCTACTAGTAGATGAG. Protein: CASSFLLVDE. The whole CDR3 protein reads CASSFLLVDEQFF.

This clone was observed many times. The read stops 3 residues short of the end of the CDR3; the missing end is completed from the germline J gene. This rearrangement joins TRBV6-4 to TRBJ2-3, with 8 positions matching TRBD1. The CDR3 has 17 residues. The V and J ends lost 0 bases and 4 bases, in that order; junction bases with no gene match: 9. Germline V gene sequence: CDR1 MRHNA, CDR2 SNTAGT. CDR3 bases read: TGTGCCAGCAGTGACTCGAGGTCCCCAGGGGGCCCAGATACG. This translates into CASSDSRSPGGPDT. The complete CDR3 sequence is CASSDSRSPGGPDTQYF.

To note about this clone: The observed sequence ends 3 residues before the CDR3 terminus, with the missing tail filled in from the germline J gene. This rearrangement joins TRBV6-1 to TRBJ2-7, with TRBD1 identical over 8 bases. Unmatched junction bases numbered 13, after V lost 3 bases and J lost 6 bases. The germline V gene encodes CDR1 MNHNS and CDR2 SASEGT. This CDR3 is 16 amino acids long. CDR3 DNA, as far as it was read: TGTGCCAGCAGTGAGTTGTCAGGGGGCGGAGGGGGCGAG. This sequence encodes CASSELSGGGGGE. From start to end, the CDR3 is CASSELSGGGGGEQYF.

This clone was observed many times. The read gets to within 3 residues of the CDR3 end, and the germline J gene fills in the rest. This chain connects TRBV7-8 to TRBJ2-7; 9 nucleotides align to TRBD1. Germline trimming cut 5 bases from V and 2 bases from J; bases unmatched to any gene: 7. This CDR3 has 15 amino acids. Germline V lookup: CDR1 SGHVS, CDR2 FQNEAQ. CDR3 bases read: TGTGCCAGCAGCCTCAACGACAGGGGGACCTACGAG. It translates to CASSLNDRGTYE. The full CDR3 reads CASSLNDRGTYEQYF.

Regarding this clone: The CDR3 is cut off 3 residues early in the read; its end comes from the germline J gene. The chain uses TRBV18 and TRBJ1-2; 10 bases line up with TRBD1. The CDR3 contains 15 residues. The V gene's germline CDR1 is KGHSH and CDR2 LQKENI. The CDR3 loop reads CASSRGQGMGNDYTF. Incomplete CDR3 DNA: TGTGCCAGCTCAAGGGGACAGGGGATGGGCAACGAC.

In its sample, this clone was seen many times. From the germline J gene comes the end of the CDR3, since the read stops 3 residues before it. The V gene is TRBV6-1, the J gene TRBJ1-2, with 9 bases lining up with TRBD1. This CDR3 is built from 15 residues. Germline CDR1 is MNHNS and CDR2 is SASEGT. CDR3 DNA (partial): TGTGCCAGCAGTGAAACCACACAGGGGGCTTGGGGC. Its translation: CASSETTQGAWG. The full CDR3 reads CASSETTQGAWGYTF.

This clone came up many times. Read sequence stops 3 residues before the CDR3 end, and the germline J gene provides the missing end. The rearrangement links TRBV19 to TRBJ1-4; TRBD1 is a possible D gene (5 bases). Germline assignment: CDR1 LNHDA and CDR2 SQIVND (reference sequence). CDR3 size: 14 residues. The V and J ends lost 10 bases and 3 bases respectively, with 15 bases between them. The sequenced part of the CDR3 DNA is TGTGCCACCAACTCAGGGAGGGCTAATGAAAAA. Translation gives CATNSGRANEK. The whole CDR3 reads CATNSGRANEKLFF.

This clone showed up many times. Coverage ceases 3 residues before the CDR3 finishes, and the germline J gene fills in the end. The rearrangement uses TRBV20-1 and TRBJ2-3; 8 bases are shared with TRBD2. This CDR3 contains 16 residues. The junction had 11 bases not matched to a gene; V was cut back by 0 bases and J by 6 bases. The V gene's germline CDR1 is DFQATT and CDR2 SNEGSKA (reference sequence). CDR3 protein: CSARDPAGGATDTQYF. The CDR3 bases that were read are TGCAGTGCTAGAGATCCTGCGGGAGGTGCTACGGATACG.